This T cell receptor beta chain was sequenced for a study of blood T cell repertoires in COVID-19. This CDR3 is built from 15 residues. V was pared by 3 bases and J by 0 bases, with 9 bases between. The V gene's germline CDR1 is SGHDN and CDR2 FVKESK. Living in 24 US areas, the participants were between 18 and 89 years of age. Cohort placement rested on clinical history that participants reported themselves. Recovered status applied to Cohort 3 donors who had two consecutive negative PCRs. It also applied to those with clearance or with symptom resolution. Original handling: Estimates of nucleated cell counts were drawn from the amplification of reference gene primers. TCRdb keeps only in-frame clones here, not all; method: immunoSEQ multiplex PCR. The D gene and trimming were derived from the DNA, and the V and J assignments and clone size from that table. The sample consists of around 360,000 clones, more than 75% of them appearing once.

Source material: PBMCs or T cells enriched from blood (not recorded which). The receptor comes from a woman aged 25 to 39 who had recovered from COVID-19. The rearrangement uses TRBV14 and TRBJ1-3, with D perhaps TRBD1 (5 bases). CDR3 amino acids: CASSQGQSSGNTIYF. The CDR3 nucleotides are TGTGCCAGCAGCCAGGGGCAGAGCTCTGGAAACACCATATATTTT.